Each of the 6 T cell receptor beta chains below was sequenced from the same sample in a study of blood T cell repertoires in COVID-19. Assay: immunoSEQ multiplex PCR; the TCRdb copy retains only in-frame clones and omits some. Found here are 210,000 or so clones, around 86% of them singletons; the top ten hold about 4.8%. Material: peripheral blood. The receptor set was obtained from a man between 45 and 60 years old with acute or convalescent COVID-19.

The CDR3 DNA reads as TGTGCCATCAGAGGACAGGGTGTGGCTGAAGCTTTCTTT. This sequence encodes CAIRGQGVAEAFF. The chain couples TRBV10-3 to TRBJ1-1, with 8 bases aligning to TRBD1. Germline V gene sequence: CDR1 ENHRY, CDR2 SYGVKD. V shed 6 bases and J 6 bases; nucleotides not matched to a gene: 6. The CDR3 runs 13 residues.

The chain links TRBV2 to TRBJ1-3; TRBD1 might be the D (6 bases). V was cut by 6 bases and J by 2 bases, with 14 bases left in between. The CDR3 sequence is 15 residues long. CDR1 and CDR2 from the germline V gene are SNHLY and FYNNEI. CDR3 protein: CASSLGGAPGNTIYF. DNA of the CDR3: TGTGCCAGCAGCCTGGGGGGGGCTCCTGGAAACACCATATATTTT.

This clone was detected only a few times. This sequence joins TRBV4-1 and TRBJ1-2; the match to TRBD1 covers 8 bases. The CDR3 runs 15 residues. The ends lost 1 base at V and 4 bases at J; junction bases unmatched: 5. CDR1 is MGHRA, CDR2 YSYEKL, per germline. CDR3 region: CASSQVQGGSYGYTF. The DNA of the CDR3 is TGCGCCAGCAGCCAAGTACAGGGGGGCAGCTATGGCTACACCTTC.

This rearrangement joins TRBV3-1 (or the pseudogene TRBV3-2) to TRBJ1-1; 7 bases map to TRBD1. This CDR3 is 14 amino acids long. Per germline, CDR1 LGHDT and CDR2 YNNKEL (reference sequence). The V segment lost 1 base and the J segment 4 bases; nucleotides outside the gene matches: 3. The CDR3 protein is CASSQGTGPTEAFF. CDR3 coding DNA: TGTGCCAGCAGCCAAGGGACAGGCCCCACTGAAGCTTTCTTT.

This clone was detected only a few times. The rearrangement joins TRBV12-3 or TRBV12-4 to TRBJ1-1, with 8 nucleotides matching TRBD1. Germline trimming cut 6 bases from V and 6 bases from J; bases unmatched to any gene: 6. This CDR3 spans 13 amino acids. This CDR3 reads CASSQRTGPEAFF. The CDR3 coding sequence is TGTGCCAGCAGCCAAAGGACAGGGCCTGAAGCTTTCTTT.

The table lists this clone with a count of one. The V and J genes are TRBV2 and TRBJ1-4, with 7 bases aligning to TRBD1. The germline CDR1 and CDR2 sequences are SNHLY and FYNNEI. The CDR3 totals 15 residues. V lost 6 bases, J lost 7 bases, and 11 bases stayed unmatched. Here the CDR3 reads CASRAYRGGGEKLFF. CDR3 in DNA: TGTGCCAGCAGAGCATACAGGGGTGGGGGTGAAAAACTGTTTTTT.